This TCR beta chain stems from a study of human T cells and chemical hapten exposure. On the study more broadly: The study lasted 20 to 25 weeks, and patients were dosed weekly with diphenylcyclopropenone on the scalp throughout.

Overall study results and limits: The formation of large CDR3 similarity clusters by expanded TCRs significantly exceeded that of controls.

This clonotype was seen repeatedly, ten times or more. Its antigen is as yet unknown. V was cut by 7 bases and J by 2 bases, with 16 bases left in between. Germline V CDR1 and CDR2: SGHTS, YDEGEE. This CDR3 is 15 amino acids long. Time point meaning: patch test 2, 6 weeks after DPC sensitization. Stated treatment: therapeutic diphenylcyclopropenone sensitization with weekly scalp DPC. Original processing notes: Sample-level TCR yields exhibited a median of approximately 96,000, with a range of about 23,224 to 690,600. TCRdb redid the calling of the RACE reads with MiXCR, one entry per CDR3 protein. The V and J calls and clone size come from TCRdb's table, not from the authors' own analysis. The repertoire holds 360,000 or so distinct CDR3 sequences, with around 6% as singletons.

The specimen was whole blood, collected in connection with sensitization to the hapten diphenylcyclopropenone (DPC). The receptor was isolated from a woman under 30 with alopecia areata. Some clones in this sample may be carry-over from other donors' samples. The chain has TRBV5-8 and TRBJ1-5; maybe TRBD1 (6 bases). The CDR3 reads CASVQRGAGNQPQHF. The CDR3 DNA reads as TGTGCCAGCGTTCAAAGGGGGGCAGGCAATCAGCCCCAGCATTTT.